These 3 T cell receptor beta chains came from one sample sequenced in a study of monozygotic twins with inflammatory bowel disease. TCRdb reprocessed the 5' RACE reads and stores each CDR3 protein as one record, lacking DNA. This sample contains 110,000 to 150,000 distinct CDR3 sequences. Material for sequencing was blood. These receptors came from a human donor with ulcerative colitis or Crohn's disease, or a healthy co-twin of an affected twin (not recorded which).

The rearrangement joins TRBV7-2 to TRBJ2-5; without DNA, the TCRdb call of TRBD1 cannot be checked. Germline V lookup: CDR1 SGHTA, CDR2 FQGNSA. This CDR3 is 15 amino acids long. CDR3 sequence: CASSKQGDRGETQYF.

This chain joins TRBV3-1 and TRBJ1-1; no DNA is available, so the TRBD1 call from TCRdb remains unchecked. CDR1 and CDR2 from the germline V gene are LGHDT and YNNKEL (reference sequence). This CDR3 has 16 amino acids. CDR3 residues: CASSFRTGAGNTEAFF.

The gene calls are TRBV4-2 and TRBJ2-5; TCRdb indicates TRBD2, and absent DNA this call remains unverified. This CDR3 has 17 amino acids. Germline lookup yields CDR1 LGHNA and CDR2 YNFKEQ. CDR3 residues: CASSQDGGLAGKETQYF.